The text below deals with one TCR beta chain. Its antigen is not identified. The sample belongs to a study of shared clonotypes between healthy human individuals. Points from the study as a whole: The generation probabilities recorded for non-shared clonotypes fell below those of clonotypes shared by all four donors. When naive CD4 clonotypes were compared across a few donors, roughly 4.9% were shared. Generally, naive subsets came out with larger estimated richness than memory subsets.

Clones were sequenced by immunoSEQ multiplex PCR, and TCRdb holds only the in-frame ones, with some missing. Of about 600,000 clones listed, around 95% are singletons. The CDR3 has 15 residues. The germline gives CDR1 SNHLY, CDR2 FYNNEI. Trimming removed 4 bases at V and 2 bases at J, with 14 bases between. Naive-designated CD8 cells lacked CD45RO, were positively enriched for CCR7, and omitted terminally differentiated effector memory CD45RA+ cells. V is TRBV2 and J is TRBJ2-5; the D gene is possibly TRBD1 (6 bases). This clonotype originated in a woman under 40 in good health. The sequenced sample consisted of naive CD8+ T cells sorted from blood. This CDR3 is CASSGPQGSQETQYF. CDR3 DNA sequence: TGTGCCAGCAGTGGCCCCCAGGGGTCTCAAGAGACCCAGTACTTC.